Below, one T cell receptor (beta chain) is given with its context. As originally analysed: The authors estimated nucleated cell counts from reference gene primer amplification. Profiled with immunoSEQ multiplex PCR; TCRdb holds only in-frame clones, not every one. The D gene and trimming were derived from the DNA, and the V and J assignments and clone size from that table. The table lists over 200,000 clones, about 88% of them singletons. The sample originates from a study of blood T cell repertoires in COVID-19. Trimming took 4 bases from V and 3 from J; bases not matched to a gene: 1. The CDR3 length is 14 residues. Germline CDR1 LGHDT, CDR2 YNNKEL (reference sequence).

V usage is TRBV3-1 (or the pseudogene TRBV3-2) and J usage is TRBJ2-5; 11 positions agree with TRBD2. The TCR sequence derives from a woman in her thirties or forties who had recovered from COVID-19. The sequenced sample consisted of peripheral blood. The DNA for the CDR3 is TGTGCCAGCAGCCCACTAGCGGGGGAAGAGACCCAGTACTTC. This translates into CASSPLAGEETQYF.